The 25 T cell receptor beta chains reported below all come from one sample, sequenced in a study of blood T cell repertoires in COVID-19 (TCRdb year 2020). Libraries came from the immunoSEQ multiplex PCR assay. Sourced from immuneACCESS, this table was stored by TCRdb with only in-frame sequences that have V and J called. A share of the clones is absent; for the studies checked, an unresolved V gene accounts for under half, and the remainder has no known explanation. The sample data list some 130,000 clones, and approximately 90% of these were observed just once. Roughly 4% of the sample rests with the top ten. Sequencing was done on a sample of peripheral blood. Receptors were obtained from a man in his sixties with COVID-19, enrolled during active disease.

This chain joins TRBV12-3 or TRBV12-4 and TRBJ1-2, with a possible D match to TRBD1 (5 bases). With 9 bases removed from V and 4 bases from J, the gap between germline ends came to 12 bases. CDR3 size: 12 residues. Written as DNA, the CDR3 is TGTGCCAGGGGGGGGAAAGGCTATGGCTACACCTTC. Translating gives CARGGKGYGYTF.

This clone was seen once. V and J are TRBV5-1 and TRBJ1-4; tentative D call: TRBD1 (5 bases). The length of the CDR3 is 15 residues. V dropped 4 bases and J dropped 8 bases, with 18 bases sitting between them. Germline CDR1 is SGHRS and CDR2 is YFSETQ. In nucleotides, the CDR3 is TGCGCCAGCAGCCGTGACAGTGGGGTAATGGAAAAACTGTTTTTT. Its translation is CASSRDSGVMEKLFF.

The chain joins TRBV9 to TRBJ2-1; 10 bases are shared with TRBD1. Trimming cost V 3 bases and J 2 bases; bases outside gene matches: 8. Germline lookup yields CDR1 SGDLS and CDR2 YYNGEE. This CDR3 region has 17 residues. Here the CDR3 reads CASSERGTGATYNEQFF. The CDR3, as DNA: TGTGCCAGCAGCGAGAGGGGGACAGGGGCCACCTACAATGAGCAGTTCTTC.

This chain uses TRBV12-3 or TRBV12-4 with TRBJ2-3; D is undetermined. The CDR3 extends over 12 amino acids. V shed 6 bases and J shed 8 bases, with 12 bases lying between them. The chain's CDR3 is CASSPKRGTQYF. The CDR3 DNA sequence: TGTGCCAGCAGCCCTAAGCGAGGTACGCAGTATTTT.

The V and J genes are TRBV18 and TRBJ1-3; 10 bases align to TRBD1. Germline CDR1 is KGHSH and CDR2 is LQKENI. This CDR3 comprises 15 residues. J lost 1 base, V lost 6 bases, and 3 bases had no gene match. DNA of the CDR3: TGTGCCAGCTCTCGACAGGGGGCATCTGGAAACACCATATATTTT. It codes for CASSRQGASGNTIYF.

This chain joins TRBV19 and TRBJ1-1, with D possibly being TRBD1 (5 bases). V lost 5 bases and J 4 bases, leaving 11 bases between the germline ends. Per germline, CDR1 LNHDA and CDR2 SQIVND (reference sequence). CDR3 length equals 13 residues. CDR3 amino acids: CASSGARSTEAFF. The CDR3, as DNA: TGTGCCAGTAGTGGGGCCCGGTCCACTGAAGCTTTCTTT.

This chain uses TRBV7-8 with TRBJ2-7; a possible D gene is TRBD1 (5 bases). From germline, CDR1 is SGHVS and CDR2 FQNEAQ. The V and J ends lost 2 bases and 2 bases respectively, with 19 bases between them. The CDR3 consists of 17 residues. The CDR3 DNA is TGTGCCAGCAGCTTATTGACAGCACGACCGGCAGCCTACGAGCAGTACTTC. It yields the protein CASSLLTARPAAYEQYF. Drawing the rest from reference TRBV7-8 and TRBJ2-7, the complete variable domain is GAGVSQSPRYKVAKRGQDVALRCDPISGHVSLFWYQQALGQGPEFLTYFQNEAQLDKSGLPSDRFFAERPEGSVSTLKIQRTQQEDSAVYLCASSLLTARPAAYEQYFGPGTRLTVT.

This chain uses TRBV12-3 or TRBV12-4 with TRBJ2-3; TRBD1 is a possible D gene (5 bases). V lost 7 bases and J 0 bases, leaving 8 bases between the germline ends. This CDR3 is built from 13 residues. The chain's CDR3 is CASTWGSTDTQYF. The CDR3 region has the DNA TGTGCCAGCACCTGGGGCAGCACAGATACGCAGTATTTT.

This clone was counted only a few times. The chain employs TRBV5-4 and TRBJ2-7, with 8 bases fitting TRBD2. The CDR3 is 17 residues long. The V gene's germline CDR1 is SGHNT and CDR2 YYREEE (reference sequence). Losses at the gene ends were 2 bases for V and 5 bases for J; bases not matched to a gene: 15. Here the CDR3 DNA reads TGTGCCAGCAGCTTAAAATTGGGGGGGAGACTAGCGCACGAGCAGTACTTC. Translated, it gives CASSLKLGGRLAHEQYF. The entire variable domain, with the rest obtained from reference TRBV5-4 and TRBJ2-7, is as follows: ETGVTQSPTHLIKTRGQQVTLRCSSQSGHNTVSWYQQALGQGPQFIFQYYREEENGRGNFPPRFSGLQFPNYSSELNVNALELDDSALYLCASSLKLGGRLAHEQYFGPGTRLTVT.

The rearrangement links TRBV30 to TRBJ1-5, with TRBD1 matching 9 bases. Germline assignment: CDR1 GTSNPN and CDR2 SVGIG (reference sequence). Trimming took 3 bases from V and 9 from J; bases not matched to a gene: 9. The CDR3 consists of 14 residues. CDR3: CAWRGQGQGGPQHF. DNA for the CDR3: TGTGCCTGGAGGGGACAGGGCCAGGGAGGGCCCCAGCATTTT.

The chain recombines TRBV18 with TRBJ1-2; D call uncertain. Germline V gives CDR1 KGHSH, CDR2 LQKENI. The CDR3 has 12 residues. V lost 6 bases, J lost 5 bases, and 10 bases lay in between. CDR3 DNA sequence: TGTGCCAGCTCCGATGACAATTATGGCTACACCTTC. Its protein is CASSDDNYGYTF.

J is TRBJ1-2 and V is TRBV6-5, with D possibly matching TRBD1 (6 bases). The CDR3 covers 15 residues. V dropped 6 bases and J dropped 0 bases, with 14 bases sitting between them. In germline, CDR1 is MNHEY, CDR2 SVGAGI. The CDR3 spells CASRSVGTPNYGYTF. CDR3 DNA sequence: TGTGCCAGCAGATCGGTCGGGACACCTAACTATGGCTACACCTTC.

The chain recombines TRBV7-3 with TRBJ1-1, with no clear D. The germline CDR1 and CDR2 sequences are SGHTA and FQGTGA. CDR3 length: 13 residues. Trimming shortened V by 3 bases and J by 1 base, and 6 bases separated the two germline ends. CDR3 DNA: TGTGCCAGCAGCTTTTCCGGGAACACTGAAGCTTTCTTT. Its protein is CASSFSGNTEAFF.

A few counts support this clone. V usage is TRBV28 and J usage is TRBJ1-1; D uncertain. CDR1 and CDR2 (germline): MDHEN, SYDVKM. The ends were cut back, 8 bases at V and 5 bases at J, with 12 bases in the middle. The CDR3 has 12 residues. CDR3: CASLGGLTEAFF. The CDR3 coding sequence is TGTGCCAGCCTCGGAGGATTGACTGAAGCTTTCTTT.

The chain couples TRBV7-3 to TRBJ2-5, with D tentatively TRBD2 (6 bases). The CDR3 runs 15 residues. V lost 2 bases, J lost 2 bases, and 12 bases lay in between. CDR1 is SGHTA and CDR2 is FQGTGA in the germline V gene. In nucleotides, the CDR3 is TGTGCCAGCAGCTTAGGCGCGGGGCTACAAGAGACCCAGTACTTC. Translating it yields CASSLGAGLQETQYF.

The CDR3 sequence is CASKPWVGQGVEETQYF. The CDR3 DNA reads TGTGCCAGTAAACCGTGGGTAGGACAGGGAGTTGAAGAGACCCAGTACTTC. J is TRBJ2-5 and V is TRBV19; 8 bases align to TRBD1. J lost 3 bases, V lost 7 bases, and 16 bases had no gene match. The germline V gene encodes CDR1 LNHDA and CDR2 SQIVND (reference sequence). The CDR3 has 17 amino acids.

J is TRBJ2-1 and V is TRBV3-1 (or the pseudogene TRBV3-2); 7 bases are a match to TRBD2. The trim removed 2 bases at V and 0 bases at J, leaving 10 bases unmatched. This CDR3 is 18 amino acids long. Per germline, CDR1 LGHDT and CDR2 YNNKEL (reference sequence). CDR3 DNA: TGTGCCAGCAGCCAATTAGGTGCGGGGGAGGGCTCCTACAATGAGCAGTTCTTC. Translating gives CASSQLGAGEGSYNEQFF.

The rearrangement uses TRBV4-1 and TRBJ1-2, with no clear D. Germline lookup yields CDR1 MGHRA and CDR2 YSYEKL. The CDR3 extends over 15 amino acids. The V end was cut by 1 base, the J end by 4 bases, with 13 bases between. CDR3 DNA: TGCGCCAGCAGCCAAGCCCTGAGTGGTTCCTATGGCTACACCTTC. It is translated as CASSQALSGSYGYTF.

This chain connects TRBV5-1 to TRBJ1-2; the D gene is possibly TRBD1 (6 bases). CDR1 is SGHRS and CDR2 is YFSETQ in the germline V gene. This CDR3 is 13 amino acids long. Trimming cost V 3 bases and J 4 bases, with 10 bases left between them. The CDR3 loop reads CASSSGGSYGYTF. CDR3 coding DNA: TGCGCCAGCAGCTCGGGGGGCTCCTATGGCTACACCTTC. The full variable domain, its missing parts supplied by reference TRBV5-1 and TRBJ1-2, is KAGVTQTPRYLIKTRGQQVTLSCSPISGHRSVSWYQQTPGQGLQFLFEYFSETQRNKGNFPGRFSGRQFSNSRSEMNVSTLELGDSALYLCASSSGGSYGYTFGSGTRLTVV.

This chain joins TRBV3-1 (or the pseudogene TRBV3-2) and TRBJ1-6; D is unresolved. The length of the CDR3 is 13 residues. Germline V lookup: CDR1 LGHDT, CDR2 YNNKEL (reference sequence). Trimming pared 3 bases from V and 5 bases from J, leaving 5 bases between. The DNA for the CDR3 is TGTGCCAGCAGCCAGGCTGATAATTCACCCCTCCACTTT. Residues: CASSQADNSPLHF.

The chain is built from TRBV2 and TRBJ1-2, with a possible D match to TRBD1 (6 bases). Germline values: CDR1 SNHLY, CDR2 FYNNEI. Trimming cost V 1 base and J 3 bases, with 15 bases left between them. The CDR3 covers 16 residues. CDR3 DNA sequence: TGTGCCAGCAGTGAAGAGGGGACAAGGACAGACTATGGCTACACCTTC. Encoded protein: CASSEEGTRTDYGYTF.

A single count supports this clone. The gene calls are TRBV5-1 and TRBJ1-4, with D unclear. Trimming removed 4 bases at V and 0 bases at J, with 10 bases between. This CDR3 is built from 15 residues. The germline gives CDR1 SGHRS, CDR2 YFSETQ. The chain's CDR3 is CASSPEASTNEKLFF. The CDR3 nucleotides read TGCGCCAGCAGCCCAGAGGCCTCAACTAATGAAAAACTGTTTTTT.

This chain links TRBV6-5 with TRBJ2-4, with TRBD1 matching 8 bases. The CDR3 loop spans 16 amino acids. From germline, CDR1 is MNHEY and CDR2 SVGAGI. V lost 0 bases and J lost 1; bases outside the gene matches: 2. The CDR3 coding sequence is TGTGCCAGCAGTTACTCGAGACAGGGGGCCAAAAACATTCAGTACTTC. Protein product: CASSYSRQGAKNIQYF.

This clone has just one count. The rearrangement links TRBV28 to TRBJ2-3, with TRBD1 identical over 8 bases. V lost 6 bases and J lost 0; bases outside the gene matches: 5. The CDR3 covers 15 residues. Germline V CDR1 and CDR2: MDHEN, SYDVKM. The CDR3, as DNA: TGTGCCAGCAGCCCTCAGGGGGCTAGCACAGATACGCAGTATTTT. Its translation is CASSPQGASTDTQYF.

V gene TRBV19 combines with J gene TRBJ2-1; TRBD2 agrees at 9 bases. The trim removed 6 bases at V and 0 bases at J, leaving 15 bases unmatched. Germline V gene sequence: CDR1 LNHDA, CDR2 SQIVND (reference sequence). The CDR3 loop spans 19 amino acids. CDR3 sequence (DNA): TGTGCCAGTAGAGGAGGGACTAAGCGGGGGGCGGGCTCCTACAATGAGCAGTTCTTC. Translating it yields CASRGGTKRGAGSYNEQFF.